The 15 T cell receptor beta chains reported below all come from one sample, sequenced in a study of intratumoral heterogeneity in liver cancer. Tumour samples came from separate, distinct regions of the hepatocellular carcinoma nodule. Assay used: immunoSEQ multiplex PCR; TCRdb lists only in-frame clones, some missing. The data hold a few thousand clones, with 70% to 75% observed a single time. The sequences come from tumor tissue, collected before any cancer treatment. The receptors come from a woman between 65 and 79 years old with hepatocellular carcinoma.

This clone was detected only a few times. The rearrangement links TRBV6-1 to TRBJ2-2, with 8 bases aligning to TRBD2. V shed 2 bases, J shed 0 bases, and the junction held 2 bases outside the gene matches. This CDR3 is 16 amino acids long. Germline values: CDR1 MNHNS, CDR2 SASEGT. The CDR3 spells CASSERGGANTGELFF. CDR3 in DNA: TGTGCCAGCAGTGAACGGGGGGGCGCGAACACCGGGGAGCTGTTTTTT.

V gene TRBV11-2 combines with J gene TRBJ1-1; D perhaps matches TRBD1 (5 bases). V lost 1 base and J lost 3, with 6 bases in between. CDR1 and CDR2 from the germline V gene are SGHAT and FQNNGV. This CDR3 comprises 13 residues. In nucleotides, the CDR3 is TGTGCCAGCAGCTTAGCCAGGGACACTGAAGCTTTCTTT. Amino acid sequence: CASSLARDTEAFF.

This clone was detected only once. This chain connects TRBV7-2 to TRBJ1-5; D possibly corresponds to TRBD1 (6 bases). Germline CDR1 and CDR2: SGHTA and FQGNSA. The CDR3 is made up of 15 amino acids. Trimming left V 5 bases short and J 3 bases short, with 14 bases between. CDR3 bases: TGTGCCAGCAGCACAGACGGGGGCCCCAATCAGCCCCAGCATTTT. Its translation is CASSTDGGPNQPQHF. The variable domain in full, completed from reference TRBV7-2 and TRBJ1-5, reads GAGVSQSPSNKVTEKGKDVELRCDPISGHTALYWYRQSLGQGLEFLIYFQGNSAPDKSGLPSDRFSAERTGGSVSTLTIQRTQQEDSAVYLCASSTDGGPNQPQHFGDGTRLSIL.

The chain couples TRBV30 to TRBJ1-2; TRBD1 agrees at 7 bases. Trimming at V came to 1 base and at J to 8 bases, leaving 13 bases not matched to a gene. The germline V gene encodes CDR1 GTSNPN and CDR2 SVGIG (reference sequence). This CDR3 has 15 amino acids. As DNA, the CDR3 is TGTGCCTGGAGTGAGCTAGGGACAGAATACTGGGGCTACACCTTC. The encoded protein is CAWSELGTEYWGYTF.

This rearrangement joins TRBV7-2 to TRBJ1-2; 8 bases match TRBD1. With 1 base clipped from V and 7 bases from J, the junction kept 8 bases outside the gene matches. This CDR3 contains 15 residues. The germline V gene encodes CDR1 SGHTA and CDR2 FQGNSA. The CDR3: CASSLENRGYSGYTF. CDR3 sequence (DNA): TGTGCCAGCAGCTTAGAGAACAGGGGGTATTCTGGCTACACCTTC.

The CDR3 spells CASSGDASGTDTQYF. The CDR3, as DNA: TGTGCCAGCAGCGGGGATGCTAGCGGCACAGATACGCAGTATTTT. The J gene is TRBJ2-3, the V gene TRBV7-2, with a weak D call TRBD2 (6 bases). The CDR3 spans 15 residues. V gave up 5 bases and J gave up 1 base, with 13 bases separating them. In germline, CDR1 is SGHTA, CDR2 FQGNSA. Drawing the rest from reference TRBV7-2 and TRBJ2-3, the complete variable domain is GAGVSQSPSNKVTEKGKDVELRCDPISGHTALYWYRQSLGQGLEFLIYFQGNSAPDKSGLPSDRFSAERTGGSVSTLTIQRTQQEDSAVYLCASSGDASGTDTQYFGPGTRLTVL.

The rearrangement uses TRBV27 and TRBJ1-5, with 8 bases lining up with TRBD1. The ends lost 6 bases at V and 5 bases at J; junction bases unmatched: 9. The CDR3 is 15 residues long. Germline CDR1 MNHEY, CDR2 SMNVEV (reference sequence). The CDR3 is CASRRVGQGDQPQHF. CDR3 in DNA: TGTGCCAGCAGGAGGGTCGGACAGGGAGATCAGCCCCAGCATTTT.

This clone was picked up a small number of times. The chain uses TRBV7-6 and TRBJ2-7, with TRBD1 matching over 10 bases. The CDR3 spans 15 residues. The V gene's germline CDR1 is SGHVS and CDR2 FNYEAQ. V shed 4 bases and J 6 bases; nucleotides not matched to a gene: 9. DNA of the CDR3: TGTGCCAGCAGCTATCGGACAGGGGGTGTTTCCGAGCAGTACTTC. As protein: CASSYRTGGVSEQYF.

The CDR3 DNA sequence: TGCGCCAGCAGCGCACAAAGAGGGGACTATGGCTACACCTTC. Its translation: CASSAQRGDYGYTF. The chain recombines TRBV4-1 with TRBJ1-2; weak D call: TRBD1 (5 bases). Per the germline V gene, CDR1 is MGHRA and CDR2 is YSYEKL. The ends were cut back, 5 bases at V and 3 bases at J, with 13 bases in the middle. The CDR3 spans 14 residues.

The chain couples TRBV5-4 to TRBJ2-1; 11 bases match TRBD2. Germline V gives CDR1 SGHNT, CDR2 YYREEE (reference sequence). This CDR3 spans 17 amino acids. J gave up 5 bases and V 0 bases, and 7 bases lay outside the gene matches. Here the CDR3 reads CASSLGLGSGRDNEQFF. CDR3 sequence (DNA): TGTGCCAGCAGCTTGGGTTTGGGTAGCGGGAGGGACAATGAGCAGTTCTTC.

This clone was observed a handful of times. The chain combines TRBV30 with TRBJ2-2; D is possibly TRBD1 (6 bases). The CDR3 contains 13 residues. V shed 3 bases and J shed 4 bases, with 9 bases lying between them. Germline CDR1 reads GTSNPN; CDR2 reads SVGIG (reference sequence). This CDR3 reads CAWRGHFTGELFF. The DNA of the CDR3 is TGTGCCTGGAGGGGACATTTCACCGGGGAGCTGTTTTTT.

This clone showed up just once. The V and J genes are TRBV6-6 and TRBJ2-7; 7 bases are a match to TRBD2. The junction had 5 bases not matched to a gene; V was cut back by 0 bases and J by 0 bases. CDR3 length: 16 residues. Germline V gives CDR1 MNHNY, CDR2 SVGAGI (reference sequence). CDR3 DNA: TGTGCCAGCAGTTACTCTCGGCGGGAGAACTCCTACGAGCAGTACTTC. It encodes CASSYSRRENSYEQYF.

This chain joins TRBV4-1 and TRBJ1-2, with 7 bases aligning to TRBD1. After removal of 2 bases from V and 8 bases from J, the junction contained 8 bases not matched to a gene. Germline V gene sequence: CDR1 MGHRA, CDR2 YSYEKL. CDR3 length: 14 amino acids. CDR3 coding DNA: TGCGCCAGCAGCCAACAACAGGGGAACCGGGGCTACACCTTC. Translated: CASSQQQGNRGYTF.

The V and J genes are TRBV5-6 and TRBJ2-1; D remains ambiguous. This CDR3 comprises 14 residues. Germline lookup yields CDR1 SGHDT and CDR2 YYEEEE. The V and J ends lost 2 bases and 5 bases respectively, with 11 bases between them. The CDR3, as DNA: TGTGCCAGCAGCTTTTGGAGAGGAAACAATGAGCAGTTCTTC. This sequence encodes CASSFWRGNNEQFF.

The V gene is TRBV6-5, the J gene TRBJ2-7; weak D call: TRBD2 (6 bases). The CDR3 runs to 15 residues. Deletions cut 1 base from V and 3 bases from J, with 13 bases between. Germline V lookup: CDR1 MNHEY, CDR2 SVGAGI. CDR3 region: CASSYLGGADYEQYF. The CDR3 region has the DNA TGTGCCAGCAGTTACTTAGGCGGGGCTGACTACGAGCAGTACTTC.